This T cell receptor (beta chain) came from a study of immune cell composition in non-small cell lung cancer. Normal lung sampling was at least 3 cm from the tumour, as distant as possible. A single count supports this clone. Its matching antigen is unknown. At one boundary the junction diverges from the germline segment, which might be a read error. The germline V gene encodes CDR1 MNHNS and CDR2 SASEGT. The CDR3 extends over 13 amino acids. The study, taken as a whole, reports: In adenocarcinoma, maximal tumour-associated clone frequency tracked TIL tumour reactivity. Tumour-reactive clones were not shown to match dominant in vivo tumour clones.

The data were produced by immunoSEQ multiplex PCR, yet TCRdb's version contains in-frame clones alone and is incomplete. The sample has some 1,800 clones, approximately 60% seen once; the top ten hold roughly 14%. This rearrangement joins TRBV6-1 to TRBJ1-3; D gene uncertain. Sample: non-adjacent lung tissue. The sequence was obtained from a human donor with non-small cell lung cancer. CDR3 protein: CASSEVGRSTIYF. For the CDR3, the DNA is TGTGCCAGCAGCGAAGTGGGGAGAAGCACCATATATTTT.